This T cell receptor beta chain was recorded in a study of Tregs in tolerant kidney transplant recipients. Of note for this clone: Antigen: not known. The read gets to within 3 residues of the CDR3 end, and the germline J gene fills in the rest.

Findings of the study overall: Few patients were studied, so findings need validation in larger groups.

Related graft donors supplied nonmyeloablative bone marrow transplants, and mixed chimerism was transient. V was pared by 4 bases and J by 4 bases, with 17 bases between. The CDR3 length is 15 residues. Germline V gives CDR1 SGHNT, CDR2 YYREEE (reference sequence). Some clones are missing from TCRdb's copy, which holds only in-frame ones; the method was immunoSEQ multiplex PCR. The specimen's table records about 23,000 clones. The J gene is TRBJ1-2, the V gene TRBV5-4; a weak D match, TRBD1 (6 bases). The source of this sequence is a human patient who received a combined kidney and bone marrow transplant. Some T cells may be transferred from the graft donor. Sample: CD4+ T cells from blood (PBMCs), taken 6 months after the transplant. The CDR3 loop is CASSPTDRPSYGYTF. The sequenced part of the CDR3 DNA is TGTGCCAGCAGCCCGACAGACAGGCCCTCCTATGGC.